These 27 T cell receptor beta chains were all obtained from the same sample, sequenced in a study of blood T cell repertoires in COVID-19. TCRdb's table, derived via immunoSEQ multiplex PCR, lists solely in-frame clones and lacks some. The top ten hold approximately 10% of the sample, which has about 130,000 clones, just under 85% seen once. Sequencing used PBMCs or T cells enriched from blood (not recorded which). The receptors shown here come from a man over 45 who had recovered from COVID-19.

The chain employs TRBV5-1 and TRBJ1-2; 8 bases are shared with TRBD1. The V gene end was trimmed by 0 bases and the J gene end by 6 bases; junction bases not matched to a gene: 4. The germline V gene has CDR1 SGHRS and CDR2 YFSETQ. This CDR3 contains 14 residues. The CDR3 reads CASSLGTGTDGYTF. DNA of the CDR3: TGCGCCAGCAGCTTGGGGACAGGGACCGATGGCTACACCTTC.

J is TRBJ1-5 and V is TRBV15; D perhaps matches TRBD1 (5 bases). The CDR3 sequence is 15 residues long. V was shortened by 1 base and J by 11 bases, with 18 bases between the two germline ends. Germline CDR1 is LNHNV and CDR2 is YYDKDF (reference sequence). The CDR3: CATSRAVDSGASQHF. The CDR3 DNA reads as TGTGCCACCAGCAGAGCGGTCGACAGTGGAGCGTCCCAGCATTTT.

In this sample, this clone turned up a few times. This chain connects TRBV11-1 to TRBJ2-5; TRBD1 aligns across 9 bases. With V trimmed by 10 bases and J by 5 bases, 14 bases remained unmatched. CDR1 is SGHAT, CDR2 FQDESV, per germline (reference sequence). The CDR3 is made up of 15 amino acids. CDR3 sequence: CATKKDITGGETQYF. The CDR3 DNA is TGTGCCACCAAAAAGGATATCACAGGGGGCGAGACCCAGTACTTC.

This chain connects TRBV5-1 to TRBJ1-4; 7 bases line up with TRBD1. The CDR3 extends over 14 amino acids. CDR1 and CDR2 from the germline V gene are SGHRS and YFSETQ. The trim removed 0 bases at V and 6 bases at J, leaving 2 bases unmatched. The DNA for the CDR3 is TGCGCCAGCAGCTTGGACAGGGGAGATGAAAAACTGTTTTTT. It translates to CASSLDRGDEKLFF.

Only a few counts were recorded for this clone. The J gene is TRBJ2-2, the V gene TRBV19; D may be TRBD1 (5 bases). Germline V lookup: CDR1 LNHDA, CDR2 SQIVND (reference sequence). Between the trimmed V and J ends, which lost 3 bases and 5 bases, there was a span of 34 bases. The CDR3 has 22 residues. The CDR3 nucleotides read TGTGCCAGTAGTATTAAAGTGGACAAGGTGTATGGGGATTTCCGCGAGACCGGGGAGCTGTTTTTT. Protein product: CASSIKVDKVYGDFRETGELFF.

The chain links TRBV30 to TRBJ1-2, with D maybe TRBD1 (6 bases). V was pared by 1 base and J by 7 bases, with 10 bases between. Germline loops: CDR1 GTSNPN, CDR2 SVGIG (reference sequence). CDR3 length equals 12 residues. CDR3 in DNA: TGTGCCTGGAGTGCAGGGGTCGGTGGCTACACCTTC. Translation: CAWSAGVGGYTF. The complete variable domain, with remaining parts taken from reference TRBV30 and TRBJ1-2, reads SQTIHQWPATLVQPVGSPLSLECTVEGTSNPNLYWYRQAAGRGLQLLFYSVGIGQISSEVPQNLSASRPQDRQFILSSKKLLLSDSGFYLCAWSAGVGGYTFGSGTRLTVV.

V is TRBV5-8 and J is TRBJ2-1, with 15 bases matching TRBD2. Unmatched junction bases numbered 8, after V lost 4 bases and J lost 0 bases. This CDR3 comprises 19 residues. The germline CDR1 and CDR2 sequences are SGHTS and YDEGEE. The CDR3 spells CASSRTGLAGGSSYNEQFF. The CDR3 DNA reads as TGTGCCAGCAGCCGGACTGGACTAGCGGGGGGGAGCTCCTACAATGAGCAGTTCTTC.

The CDR3 sequence is CASSPFIPTDNYGYTF. The DNA of the CDR3 is TGTGCCAGCAGCCCCTTTATACCGACAGATAACTATGGCTACACCTTC. This chain joins TRBV7-9 and TRBJ1-2, with TRBD1 as a possible D gene (5 bases). The CDR3 has 16 amino acids. Deletions cut 5 bases from V and 1 base from J, with 17 bases between. Germline-derived CDR1 and CDR2 are SEHNR and FQNEAQ (reference sequence).

V and J are TRBV7-9 and TRBJ1-3; 8 bases match TRBD1. The CDR3 sequence is 16 residues long. The trim removed 3 bases at V and 4 bases at J, leaving 8 bases unmatched. Germline CDR1 is SEHNR and CDR2 is FQNEAQ (reference sequence). CDR3 coding DNA: TGTGCCAGCAGCTTCTTCGGGACAGGTTCCGGAAACACCATATATTTT. This sequence encodes CASSFFGTGSGNTIYF. The full variable domain, with the rest looked up from reference TRBV7-9 and TRBJ1-3, is DTGVSQNPRHKITKRGQNVTFRCDPISEHNRLYWYRQTLGQGPEFLTYFQNEAQLEKSRLLSDRFSAERPKGSFSTLEIQRTEQGDSAMYLCASSFFGTGSGNTIYFGEGSWLTVV.

V and J are TRBV29-1 and TRBJ2-1, with 7 bases fitting TRBD1. V shed 7 bases and J 0 bases; nucleotides not matched to a gene: 6. Germline CDR1 and CDR2: SQVTM and ANQGSEA. CDR3 length: 14 amino acids. As DNA, the CDR3 is TGCAGCGCCGTGACAGGGAGCTCCTACAATGAGCAGTTCTTC. Translating gives CSAVTGSSYNEQFF.

The V and J genes are TRBV7-2 and TRBJ1-4; TRBD1 might be the D (6 bases). Germline CDR1 and CDR2: SGHTA and FQGNSA. Trimming cost V 1 base and J 8 bases, with 11 bases left between them. CDR3 size: 14 residues. CDR3 amino acids: CASSLVSGGEKLFF. CDR3 DNA sequence: TGTGCCAGCAGCTTAGTTTCTGGGGGCGAAAAACTGTTTTTT.

The chain is built from TRBV7-2 and TRBJ2-5; D is possibly TRBD2 (5 bases). From germline, CDR1 is SGHTA and CDR2 FQGNSA. The length of the CDR3 is 17 residues. Deletions cut 5 bases from V and 5 bases from J, with 24 bases between. CDR3 protein: CASSRMVMGEADETQYF. The DNA of the CDR3 is TGTGCCAGCAGCCGGATGGTGATGGGAGAAGCCGACGAGACCCAGTACTTC.

The chain uses TRBV7-9 and TRBJ1-3, with D hard to call. Trimming took 2 bases from V and 0 from J, leaving 8 bases between them. Germline V gene data show CDR1 as SEHNR and CDR2 as FQNEAQ (reference sequence). This CDR3 is built from 15 residues. The CDR3 nucleotides are TGTGCCAGCAGCTTAACCAGGATCTCTGGAAACACCATATATTTT. Protein product: CASSLTRISGNTIYF.

The J gene is TRBJ2-5, the V gene TRBV5-4, with 7 bases that match TRBD2. Germline-derived CDR1 and CDR2 are SGHNT and YYREEE (reference sequence). The CDR3 has 17 residues. J lost 0 bases, V lost 4 bases, and 12 bases had no gene match. CDR3 in DNA: TGTGCCAGCAGCCGGGAGGTATCTAGCGGAAACCAAGAGACCCAGTACTTC. Translation: CASSREVSSGNQETQYF.

A note on this clone: The junction differs from germline at one of its ends, possibly a read error. This rearrangement joins TRBV7-7 to TRBJ2-2, with TRBD1 identical over 7 bases. The V gene's germline CDR1 is SSHAT and CDR2 FNYEAQ (reference sequence). The CDR3 totals 16 residues. CDR3 sequence: CASSSGGSYGTGELFF. For the CDR3, the DNA is TGTGCTAGCAGCTCAGGGGGTAGTTATGGCACCGGGGAGCTGTTTTTT.

The chain employs TRBV7-2 and TRBJ2-1, with 7 bases lining up with TRBD2. The J segment lost 5 bases and the V segment lost 1 base, leaving 5 bases of the junction unmatched. Germline V gene sequence: CDR1 SGHTA, CDR2 FQGNSA. The CDR3 has 15 residues. The CDR3 nucleotides are TGTGCCAGCAGCTTAGGCGGGGGATCCCACAATGAGCAGTTCTTC. This translates into CASSLGGGSHNEQFF. Combining the CDR3 with reference TRBV7-2 and TRBJ2-1 gives the whole variable domain GAGVSQSPSNKVTEKGKDVELRCDPISGHTALYWYRQSLGQGLEFLIYFQGNSAPDKSGLPSDRFSAERTGGSVSTLTIQRTQQEDSAVYLCASSLGGGSHNEQFFGPGTRLTVL.

The V gene is TRBV6-5, the J gene TRBJ1-1, with D possibly being TRBD1 (6 bases). The germline gives CDR1 MNHEY, CDR2 SVGAGI. The CDR3 consists of 14 residues. V lost 8 bases and J 0 bases, leaving 13 bases between the germline ends. CDR3: CASGTGIVNTEAFF. CDR3 DNA: TGTGCCAGCGGAACAGGGATAGTGAACACTGAAGCTTTCTTT.

This chain uses TRBV9 with TRBJ2-3; 9 nucleotides agree with TRBD2. CDR3 length: 15 amino acids. With V trimmed by 3 bases and J by 2 bases, 4 bases remained unmatched. Germline V gives CDR1 SGDLS, CDR2 YYNGEE. CDR3 DNA sequence: TGTGCCAGCAGCGGGCCTAGCGGGGTCACAGATACGCAGTATTTT. It is translated as CASSGPSGVTDTQYF.

The chain joins TRBV10-3 to TRBJ2-3; a possible D gene is TRBD2 (6 bases). Germline CDR1 and CDR2: ENHRY and SYGVKD. The CDR3 is 14 amino acids. Trimming stripped 3 bases from V and 3 bases from J, with 10 bases between. The CDR3: CAISDGAGTDTQYF. CDR3 coding DNA: TGTGCCATCAGTGACGGGGCGGGGACAGATACGCAGTATTTT.

V and J are TRBV21-1 and TRBJ2-7; the table's D gene call, TRBD1, was not cross checked with the DNA. TRBV21-1 is reported as a pseudogene. The length of the CDR3 is 13 residues. The CDR3 reads CASSKLSFPSGYF. Written as DNA, the CDR3 is TGTGCCAGCAGCAAACTCAGCTTTCCGTCAGGGTACTTC.

The V and J genes are TRBV7-3 and TRBJ2-1, with TRBD1 matching 12 bases. The junction had 13 bases not matched to a gene; V was cut back by 3 bases and J by 7 bases. This CDR3 spans 18 amino acids. Germline CDR1 reads SGHTA; CDR2 reads FQGTGA. The CDR3 DNA sequence: TGTGCCAGCAGCTTGAACCTCTTGGGGACAGGGGGCTTTAATGAGCAGTTCTTC. This codes for CASSLNLLGTGGFNEQFF.

V gene TRBV27 combines with J gene TRBJ1-1; D uncertain. CDR3 length: 13 amino acids. V lost 3 bases to trimming and J lost 9 bases, with 14 bases between them. Germline CDR1 reads MNHEY; CDR2 reads SMNVEV (reference sequence). The CDR3 sequence: CASSLKEGLKAFF. CDR3 bases: TGTGCCAGCAGTTTGAAAGAGGGTTTGAAAGCTTTCTTT.

V gene TRBV11-1 combines with J gene TRBJ1-2; no clear D. Germline CDR1 reads SGHAT; CDR2 reads FQDESV (reference sequence). V was pared by 1 base and J by 3 bases, with 6 bases between. The CDR3 runs 13 residues. CDR3 nucleotides: TGTGCCAGCAGCTTAGATCAGGACTATGGCTACACCTTC. It is translated as CASSLDQDYGYTF.

This chain connects TRBV5-6 to TRBJ1-2; D is undetermined. This CDR3 has 14 residues. From germline, CDR1 is SGHDT and CDR2 YYEEEE. With 2 bases removed from V and 5 bases from J, the gap between germline ends came to 13 bases. For the CDR3, the DNA is TGTGCCAGCAGCTTTTCCCAGCGATATTATGGCTACACCTTC. It is translated as CASSFSQRYYGYTF. The full variable domain, rest sourced from reference TRBV5-6 and TRBJ1-2, is DAGVTQSPTHLIKTRGQQVTLRCSPKSGHDTVSWYQQALGQGPQFIFQYYEEEERQRGNFPDRFSGHQFPNYSSELNVNALLLGDSALYLCASSFSQRYYGYTFGSGTRLTVV.

The sample holds one count of this clone. The J gene is TRBJ1-2, the V gene TRBV27; perhaps TRBD1 as D (5 bases). The CDR3 has 14 residues. In germline, CDR1 is MNHEY, CDR2 SMNVEV (reference sequence). V lost 0 bases and J 7 bases, leaving 12 bases between the germline ends. CDR3 sequence: CASSLSAGRSGYTF. The CDR3 DNA reads TGTGCCAGCAGTTTATCGGCAGGGAGGAGTGGCTACACCTTC.

The chain joins TRBV4-3 to TRBJ2-7, with D tentatively TRBD2 (6 bases). This CDR3 region has 14 residues. Looked up from germline, CDR1 is LGHNA and CDR2 is YSLEER. V gave up 4 bases and J gave up 1 base, with 11 bases separating them. The CDR3 reads CASSLGTVSYEQYF. The CDR3 coding sequence is TGCGCCAGCAGCCTAGGGACTGTGTCCTACGAGCAGTACTTC.

The CDR3 nucleotides are TGCGCAAGCGATGGGCCTCCCCATGGCTACACCTTC. This encodes CASDGPPHGYTF. The chain combines TRBV4-1 with TRBJ1-2; unclear D gene. Germline CDR1 is MGHRA and CDR2 is YSYEKL. The CDR3 has 12 residues.